This T cell receptor (beta chain) is drawn from a study of cytomegalovirus exposure and HLA in healthy donors (dated by TCRdb to about 2017). Regarding the complete study: According to a later analysis, one platform produced both the 120 validation repertoires and the 620 or so repertoires of the first cohort. The study aimed to test whether signatures of past pathogen exposure could be identified by cataloging public T cell receptors. Besides the first cohort of more than 650 subjects, a separate validation cohort made up of over 100 different subjects was used. To predict cytomegalovirus infection status, the study combined high-throughput TCR immunosequencing, statistical association of individual TCRs with disease status, and machine learning. Results the study describes overall, beyond this receptor: A later analysis had no HLA typing for the validation cohort, so co-occurrence there was scored across all 130 or so repertoires. Most TCR sequences were seen in very few donors, while some public TCRs were found in many individuals. The classifier was reported to diagnose cytomegalovirus status with high specificity and sensitivity in both the original and validation cohorts. A later analysis found that TCRs clustered in the first cohort also tended to co-occur in the roughly 120 validation repertoires, with more than 90% of cluster scores above 0. The study listed 170 or so TCR beta chains as associated with cytomegalovirus. According to the authors, the approach could potentially be generalized to other disease states and immunological phenotypes. Three of the identified cytomegalovirus-associated TCR beta chains were confirmed in vitro to be specific for cytomegalovirus antigens.

Library creation used the immunoSEQ multiplex PCR assay. The paper's data handling went like this. A statistical classification framework was built to diagnose cytomegalovirus status from the catalog of TCR beta chain sequences. TCRdb took over this immuneACCESS table, retaining in-frame rearrangements with V and J assigned. Such tables are incomplete; in checked studies, under half of the missing clones stem from an unresolved V gene, and the remainder is unexplained. The V and J calls and the clone size are those of that table, but D and trimming were determined from the DNA. This sample lists 60,000 to 75,000 clones; 95% were detected once. The ten largest clones add up to around 7% of the sample. As concerns this clone: It has no known antigen specificity. Base-call qualities are not available, and no considerably larger clone is one nucleotide away.

From the cysteine up to the phenylalanine, the CDR3 has a length of 13 residues. This entry keeps only the CDR3 DNA: 39 bases, framed from base 1. In the germline V gene (reference sequence), CDR1 corresponds to SEHNR and CDR2 to FQNEAQ. V and J are truncated by 5 bases and 7 bases respectively, leaving an intervening sequence of 14 bases. The donors were included in the validation cohort of roughly 120 subjects, a group kept apart from the approximately 690-subject first cohort. The chain links TRBV7-9 with TRBJ1-2, with the D segment identity uncertain. Sequences were obtained from PBMCs. The clonotype was recovered from a woman aged 18-29 years in good health and CMV-seropositive. The nucleotide sequence reads as follows: TGTGCCAGCAGCCACCCCGAACTAGGTGGCTACACCTTC. The translation is CASSHPELGGYTF. Beyond the CDR3, the reference TRBV7-9 and TRBJ1-2 genes provide the residues; the full variable domain reads: DTGVSQNPRHKITKRGQNVTFRCDPISEHNRLYWYRQTLGQGPEFLTYFQNEAQLEKSRLLSDRFSAERPKGSFSTLEIQRTEQGDSAMYLCASSHPELGGYTFGSGTRLTVV.